This TCR beta chain was documented in a study of CD8 T cells in Susac syndrome. Study results and limitations: The authors acknowledged that the study's TCR sequencing and HLA analysis involved relatively few individuals.

Random hexamers served to reverse transcribe roughly 0.45 to 1 ug RNA. TCRdb analysed the immunoSEQ multiplex PCR reads with MiXCR anew, one entry per CDR3 protein. The sample includes almost 450,000 distinct CDR3 sequences, approximately 89% of them seen just once. The length of the CDR3 is 13 residues. Trimming left V 7 bases short and J 0 bases short, with 9 bases between. A note on this clonotype: Antigen specificity is unknown.

The authors negatively isolated CD8+ and CD4+ T cells and FACS-enriched TEMRA cells. This TCR was recovered from a human donor with multiple sclerosis. Sample: CD8+ T cells from PBMCs. J is TRBJ1-1 and V is TRBV12-3 or TRBV12-4; D remains ambiguous. The CDR3 loop reads CASTVQMNTEAFF. DNA of the CDR3: TGTGCCAGCACCGTACAGATGAACACTGAAGCTTTCTTT.